Sequencing of this T cell receptor beta chain was carried out in a study of blood T cell repertoires in COVID-19. Germline V lookup: CDR1 MNHEY, CDR2 SVGAGI. This CDR3 region has 14 residues. Trimming cost V 5 bases and J 2 bases, with 12 bases left between them. The table came from immunoSEQ multiplex PCR; TCRdb's copy has only in-frame clones and leaves some out. The sample shows about 320,000 clones, 80% to 90% of them seen only once. The source of this sequence is a woman between 45 and 65 years old with acute or convalescent COVID-19. Material for sequencing was peripheral blood. The chain carries TRBV6-5 and TRBJ1-1, with D perhaps TRBD1 (6 bases). Here the CDR3 DNA reads TGTGCCAGCAGTAGGGTGGGGGCCAACACTGAAGCTTTCTTT. Translation: CASSRVGANTEAFF.